This TCR beta chain was profiled in a study of glioma-infiltrating T cells. This clonotype has a count of ten or more. The antigen remains undetermined. With V trimmed by 2 bases and J by 2 bases, 11 bases remained unmatched. This CDR3 region has 18 residues. The V gene's germline CDR1 is LNHNV and CDR2 YYDKDF (reference sequence). Using RNA template, CDR3s of TCR alpha and beta were amplified with iRepertoire arm-PCR. TCRdb re-called the multiplex PCR reads through MiXCR, storing one row per CDR3 protein. The data hold tens of thousands of distinct CDR3 sequences, with 20% to 25% observed a single time. Points from the study as a whole: Tissue-blood divergence was below expectation in non-neoplastic patients, above in gliomas. Very few CDR3 sequences were shared between tissue and blood.

This chain connects TRBV15 to TRBJ2-3; 9 bases match TRBD1. Specimen: glioma tissue, nonneoplastic brain tissue, or PBMCs (not recorded which). The TCR originated in a human donor with low-grade glioma or glioblastoma, undergoing nonglioma brain surgery, or in good health (not recorded which). The CDR3 DNA follows: TGTGCCACCAGCAGACCCTTCCCGGGACAGGGATCCACAGATACGCAGTATTTT. This sequence encodes CATSRPFPGQGSTDTQYF.